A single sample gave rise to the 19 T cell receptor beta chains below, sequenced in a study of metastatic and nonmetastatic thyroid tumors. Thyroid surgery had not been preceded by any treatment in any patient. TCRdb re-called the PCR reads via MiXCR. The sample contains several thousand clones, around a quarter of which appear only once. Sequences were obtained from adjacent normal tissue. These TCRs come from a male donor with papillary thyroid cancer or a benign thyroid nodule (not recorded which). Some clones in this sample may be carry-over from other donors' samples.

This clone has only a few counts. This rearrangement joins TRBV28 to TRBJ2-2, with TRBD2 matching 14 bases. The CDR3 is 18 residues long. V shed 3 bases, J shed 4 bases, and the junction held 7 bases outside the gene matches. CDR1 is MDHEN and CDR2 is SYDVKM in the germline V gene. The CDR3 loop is CASSFPGLAGAGTGELFF. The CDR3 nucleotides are TGTGCCAGCAGTTTTCCGGGACTAGCGGGAGCGGGCACCGGGGAGCTGTTTTTT. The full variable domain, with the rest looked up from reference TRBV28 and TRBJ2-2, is DVKVTQSSRYLVKRTGEKVFLECVQDMDHENMFWYRQDPGLGLRLIYFSYDVKMKEKGDIPEGYSVSREKKERFSLILESASTNQTSMYLCASSFPGLAGAGTGELFFGEGSRLTVL.

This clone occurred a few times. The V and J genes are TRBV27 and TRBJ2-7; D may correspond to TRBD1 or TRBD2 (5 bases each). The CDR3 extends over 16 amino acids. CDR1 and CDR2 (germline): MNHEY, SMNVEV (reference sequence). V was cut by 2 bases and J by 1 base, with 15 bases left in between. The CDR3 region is CASSLGPGTTSYEQYF. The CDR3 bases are TGTGCCAGCAGTTTAGGACCGGGGACGACATCCTACGAGCAGTACTTC.

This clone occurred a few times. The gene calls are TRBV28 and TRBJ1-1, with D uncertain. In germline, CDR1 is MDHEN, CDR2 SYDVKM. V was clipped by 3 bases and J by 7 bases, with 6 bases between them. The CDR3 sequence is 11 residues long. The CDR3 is CASSLDGEAFF. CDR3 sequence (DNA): TGTGCCAGCAGTTTGGACGGTGAAGCTTTCTTT.

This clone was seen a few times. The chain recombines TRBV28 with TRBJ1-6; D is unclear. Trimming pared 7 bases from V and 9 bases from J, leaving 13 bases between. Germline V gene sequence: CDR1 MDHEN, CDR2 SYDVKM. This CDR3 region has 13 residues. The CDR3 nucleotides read TGTGCCAGCATCCTTTCTGGAGGTTCACCCCTCCACTTT. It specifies CASILSGGSPLHF.

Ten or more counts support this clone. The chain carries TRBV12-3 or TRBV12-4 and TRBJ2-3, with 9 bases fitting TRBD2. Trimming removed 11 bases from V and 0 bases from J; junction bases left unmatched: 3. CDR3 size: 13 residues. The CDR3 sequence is CASSGDSTDTQYF. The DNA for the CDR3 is TGTGCCTCTAGCGGGGATAGCACAGATACGCAGTATTTT.

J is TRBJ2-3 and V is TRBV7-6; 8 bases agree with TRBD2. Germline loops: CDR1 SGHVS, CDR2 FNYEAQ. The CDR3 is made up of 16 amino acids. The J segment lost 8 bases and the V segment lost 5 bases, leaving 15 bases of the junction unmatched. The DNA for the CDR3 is TGTGCCAGCAGCCCCAAAACTAGCGGTCCCCGAGGTACGCAGTATTTT. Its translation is CASSPKTSGPRGTQYF.

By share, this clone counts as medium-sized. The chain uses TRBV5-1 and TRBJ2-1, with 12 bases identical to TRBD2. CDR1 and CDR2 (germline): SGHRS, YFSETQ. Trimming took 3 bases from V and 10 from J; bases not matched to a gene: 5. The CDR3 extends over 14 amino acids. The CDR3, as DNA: TGCGCCAGCAGCTCCGGACTAGCGGGATGGGAGCAGTTCTTC. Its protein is CASSSGLAGWEQFF.

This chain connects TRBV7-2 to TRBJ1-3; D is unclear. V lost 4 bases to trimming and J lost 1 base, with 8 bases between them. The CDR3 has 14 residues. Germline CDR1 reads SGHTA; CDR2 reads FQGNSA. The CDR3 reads CASSSGFSGNTIYF. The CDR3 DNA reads TGTGCCAGCAGCTCCGGGTTTTCTGGAAACACCATATATTTT. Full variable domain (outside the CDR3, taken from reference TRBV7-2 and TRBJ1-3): GAGVSQSPSNKVTEKGKDVELRCDPISGHTALYWYRQSLGQGLEFLIYFQGNSAPDKSGLPSDRFSAERTGGSVSTLTIQRTQQEDSAVYLCASSSGFSGNTIYFGEGSWLTVV.

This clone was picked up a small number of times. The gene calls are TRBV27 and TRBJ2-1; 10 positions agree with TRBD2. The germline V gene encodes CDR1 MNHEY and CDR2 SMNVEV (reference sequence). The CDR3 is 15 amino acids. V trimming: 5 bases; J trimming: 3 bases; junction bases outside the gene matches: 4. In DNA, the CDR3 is TGTGCCAGCAGTCGAGCGGGGGGGCTCTACAATGAGCAGTTCTTC. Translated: CASSRAGGLYNEQFF.

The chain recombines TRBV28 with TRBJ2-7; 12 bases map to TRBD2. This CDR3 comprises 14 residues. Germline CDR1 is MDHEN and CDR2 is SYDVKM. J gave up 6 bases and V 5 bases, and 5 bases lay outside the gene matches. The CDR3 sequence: CASSLTSGRLEQYF. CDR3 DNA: TGTGCCAGCAGTCTGACTAGCGGGAGACTCGAGCAGTACTTC. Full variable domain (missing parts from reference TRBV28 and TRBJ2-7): DVKVTQSSRYLVKRTGEKVFLECVQDMDHENMFWYRQDPGLGLRLIYFSYDVKMKEKGDIPEGYSVSREKKERFSLILESASTNQTSMYLCASSLTSGRLEQYFGPGTRLTVT.

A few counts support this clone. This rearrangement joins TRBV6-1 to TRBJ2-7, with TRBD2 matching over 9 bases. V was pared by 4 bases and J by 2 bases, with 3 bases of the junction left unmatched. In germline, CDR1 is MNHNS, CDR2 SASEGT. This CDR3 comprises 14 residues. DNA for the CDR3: TGTGCCAGCAGTGGGGCTAGCGGGACCTACGAGCAGTACTTC. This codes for CASSGASGTYEQYF.

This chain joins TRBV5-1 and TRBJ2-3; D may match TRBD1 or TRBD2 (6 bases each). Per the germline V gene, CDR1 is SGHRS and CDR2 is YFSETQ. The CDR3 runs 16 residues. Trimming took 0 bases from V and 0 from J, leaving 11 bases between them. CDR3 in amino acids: CASSLAEGGSTDTQYF. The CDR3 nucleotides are TGCGCCAGCAGCTTGGCCGAGGGGGGTAGCACAGATACGCAGTATTTT.

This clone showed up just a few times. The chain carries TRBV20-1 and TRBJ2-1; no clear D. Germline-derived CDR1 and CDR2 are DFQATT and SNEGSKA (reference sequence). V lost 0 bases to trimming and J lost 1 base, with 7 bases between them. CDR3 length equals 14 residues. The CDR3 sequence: CSARDWLSYNEQFF. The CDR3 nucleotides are TGCAGTGCTAGAGATTGGCTATCCTACAATGAGCAGTTCTTC.

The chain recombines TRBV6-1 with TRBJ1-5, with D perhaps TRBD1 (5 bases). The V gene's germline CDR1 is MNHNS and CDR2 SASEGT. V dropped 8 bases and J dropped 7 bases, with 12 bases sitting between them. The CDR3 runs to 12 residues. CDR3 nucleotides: TGTGCCAGCCACAGCGGGGGGCAGCCCCAGCATTTT. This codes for CASHSGGQPQHF.

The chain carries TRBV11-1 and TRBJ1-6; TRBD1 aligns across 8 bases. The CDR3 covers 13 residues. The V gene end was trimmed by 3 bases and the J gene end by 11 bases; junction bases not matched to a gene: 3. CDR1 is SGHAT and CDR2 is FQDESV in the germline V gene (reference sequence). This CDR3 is CASSLDRVAPLHF. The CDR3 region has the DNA TGTGCCAGCAGCTTGGACAGGGTTGCACCCCTCCACTTT.

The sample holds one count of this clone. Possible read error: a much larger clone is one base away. CDR3 sequence reads: CASSVGQLGAEASF. The CDR3, as DNA: TGTGCCAGCAGCGTCGGACAGCTAGGCGCTGAAGCTTCCTTT. This chain connects TRBV9 to TRBJ1-1; tentative D call: TRBD1 (6 bases). CDR1 and CDR2 (germline): SGDLS, YYNGEE. The CDR3 has 14 amino acids.

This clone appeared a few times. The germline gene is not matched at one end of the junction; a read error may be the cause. The CDR3 DNA follows: TGTGCCAGTAGTTCCGGGAGGCTCACAGATACGCAGTATTTT. It specifies CASSSGRLTDTQYF. This sequence joins TRBV6-2 or TRBV6-3 and TRBJ2-3; 7 nucleotides line up with TRBD2. The CDR3 covers 14 residues. Germline V lookup: CDR1 MNHEY, CDR2 SVGEGT.

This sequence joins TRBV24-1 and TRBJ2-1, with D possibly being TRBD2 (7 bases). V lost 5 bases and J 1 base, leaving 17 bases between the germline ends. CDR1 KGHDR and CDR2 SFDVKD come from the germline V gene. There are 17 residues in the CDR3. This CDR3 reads CATSGGLADGSYNEQFF. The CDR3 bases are TGTGCCACCAGTGGGGGGCTAGCGGATGGGTCCTACAATGAGCAGTTCTTC.

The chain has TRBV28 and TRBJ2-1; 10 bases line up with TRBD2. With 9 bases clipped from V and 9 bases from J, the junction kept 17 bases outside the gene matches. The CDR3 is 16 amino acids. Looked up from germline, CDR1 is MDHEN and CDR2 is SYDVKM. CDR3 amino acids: CASSHVNTSGKTEQFF. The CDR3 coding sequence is TGTGCCAGTAGCCACGTAAATACTAGCGGGAAGACTGAGCAGTTCTTC. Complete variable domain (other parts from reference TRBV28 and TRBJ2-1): DVKVTQSSRYLVKRTGEKVFLECVQDMDHENMFWYRQDPGLGLRLIYFSYDVKMKEKGDIPEGYSVSREKKERFSLILESASTNQTSMYLCASSHVNTSGKTEQFFGPGTRLTVL.